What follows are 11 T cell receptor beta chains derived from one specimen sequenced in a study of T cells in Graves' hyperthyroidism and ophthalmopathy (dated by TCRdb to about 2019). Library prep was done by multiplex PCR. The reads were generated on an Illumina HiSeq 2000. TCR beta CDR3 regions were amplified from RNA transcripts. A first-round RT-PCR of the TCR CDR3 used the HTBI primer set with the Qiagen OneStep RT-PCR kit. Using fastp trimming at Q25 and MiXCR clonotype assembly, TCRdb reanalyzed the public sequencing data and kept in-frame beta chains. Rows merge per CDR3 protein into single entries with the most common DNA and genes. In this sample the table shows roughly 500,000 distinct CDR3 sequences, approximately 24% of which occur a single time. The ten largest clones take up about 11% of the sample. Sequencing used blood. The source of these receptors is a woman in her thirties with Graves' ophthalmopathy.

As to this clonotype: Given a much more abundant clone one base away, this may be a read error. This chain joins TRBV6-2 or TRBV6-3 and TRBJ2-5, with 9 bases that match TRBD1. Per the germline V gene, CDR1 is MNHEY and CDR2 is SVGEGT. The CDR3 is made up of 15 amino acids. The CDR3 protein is CASSKTGGNQETKYF. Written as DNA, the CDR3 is TGTGCCAGCAGTAAGACAGGGGGTAACCAAGAGACCAAGTACTTC.

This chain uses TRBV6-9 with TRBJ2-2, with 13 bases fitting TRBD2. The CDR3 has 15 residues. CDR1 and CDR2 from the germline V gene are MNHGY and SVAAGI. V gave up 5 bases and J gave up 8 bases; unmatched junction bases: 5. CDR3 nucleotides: TGTGCCAGCAGTGCCGGACTAGCGGGGGAGGGGGAGCTGTTTTTT. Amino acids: CASSAGLAGEGELFF.

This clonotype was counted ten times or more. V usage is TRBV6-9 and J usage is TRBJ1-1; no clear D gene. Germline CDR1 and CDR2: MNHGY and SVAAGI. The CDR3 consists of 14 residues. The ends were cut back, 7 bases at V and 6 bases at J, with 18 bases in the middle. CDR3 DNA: TGTGCCAGCACTGCCGGGCCCGAGTGGGCTGAAGCTTTCTTT. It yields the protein CASTAGPEWAEAFF.

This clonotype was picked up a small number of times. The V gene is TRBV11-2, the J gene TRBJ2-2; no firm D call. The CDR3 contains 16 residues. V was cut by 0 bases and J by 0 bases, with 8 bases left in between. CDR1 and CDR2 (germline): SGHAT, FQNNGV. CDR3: CASSLEGLPNTGELFF. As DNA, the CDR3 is TGTGCCAGCAGCTTAGAAGGGCTACCGAACACCGGGGAGCTGTTTTTT. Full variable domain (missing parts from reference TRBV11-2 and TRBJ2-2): EAGVAQSPRYKIIEKRQSVAFWCNPISGHATLYWYQQILGQGPKLLIQFQNNGVVDDSQLPKDRFSAERLKGVDSTLKIQPAKLEDSAVYLCASSLEGLPNTGELFFGEGSRLTVL.

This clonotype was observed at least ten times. DNA for the CDR3: TGTGCCAGCAGTGAACAGTCCGACGGCATTCAGTACTTC. Encoded protein: CASSEQSDGIQYF. The genes are TRBV6-4 and TRBJ2-4; D is unresolved. The V end lost 3 bases, the J end lost 9 bases, and 12 bases lay between the germline ends. Germline lookup yields CDR1 MRHNA and CDR2 SNTAGT. CDR3 length: 13 amino acids.

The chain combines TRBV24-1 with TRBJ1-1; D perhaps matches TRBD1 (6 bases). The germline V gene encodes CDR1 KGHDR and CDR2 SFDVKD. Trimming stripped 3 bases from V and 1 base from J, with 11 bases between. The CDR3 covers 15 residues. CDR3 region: CATSDSRGKNTEAFF. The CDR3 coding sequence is TGTGCCACCAGTGATAGCAGGGGAAAGAACACTGAAGCTTTCTTT.

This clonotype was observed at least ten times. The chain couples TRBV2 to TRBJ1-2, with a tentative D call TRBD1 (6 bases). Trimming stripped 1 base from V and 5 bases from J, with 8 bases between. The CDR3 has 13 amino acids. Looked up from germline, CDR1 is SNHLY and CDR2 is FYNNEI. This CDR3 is CASSEGTDYGYTF. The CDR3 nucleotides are TGTGCCAGCAGTGAAGGGACAGATTATGGCTACACCTTC.

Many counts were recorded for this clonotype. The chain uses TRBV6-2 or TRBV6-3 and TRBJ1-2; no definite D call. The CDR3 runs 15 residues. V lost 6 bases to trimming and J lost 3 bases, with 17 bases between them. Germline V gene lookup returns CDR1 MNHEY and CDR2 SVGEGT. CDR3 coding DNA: TGTGCCAGCAGCCCCTGGGCGGAGAATCACTATGGCTACACCTTC. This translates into CASSPWAENHYGYTF.

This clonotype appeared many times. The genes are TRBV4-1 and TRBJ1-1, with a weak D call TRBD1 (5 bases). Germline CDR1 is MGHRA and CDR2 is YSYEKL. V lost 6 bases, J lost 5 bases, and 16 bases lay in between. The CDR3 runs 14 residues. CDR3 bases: TGCGCCAGCAGGGGACGGGGAGGGGTGACTGAAGCTTTCTTT. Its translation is CASRGRGGVTEAFF.

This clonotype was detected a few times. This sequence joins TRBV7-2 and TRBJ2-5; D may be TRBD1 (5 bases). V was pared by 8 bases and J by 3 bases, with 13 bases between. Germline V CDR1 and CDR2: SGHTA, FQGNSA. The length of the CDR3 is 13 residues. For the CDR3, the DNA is TGTGCCAGCTTGAGACAGCTCGAAGAGACCCAGTACTTC. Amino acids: CASLRQLEETQYF.

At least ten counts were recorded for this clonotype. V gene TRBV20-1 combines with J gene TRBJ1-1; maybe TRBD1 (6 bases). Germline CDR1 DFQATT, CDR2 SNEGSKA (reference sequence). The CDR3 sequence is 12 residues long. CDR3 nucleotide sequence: TGCAGAGTTACAGGGAAAAGAGCTGAAGCTTTCTTT. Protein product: CRVTGKRAEAFF.